Below, 32 T cell receptor beta chains from the same sample are listed, as sequenced in a study of cytomegalovirus exposure and HLA in healthy donors. Here immunoSEQ multiplex PCR was the method, and the copy in TCRdb shows in-frame clones only, minus some. The sample lists about 160,000 clones; around 92% were seen once. The sequencing input was PBMCs. The receptors come from a man between 18 and 29 years old in good health and CMV-seropositive.

V and J are TRBV6-1 and TRBJ2-5; tentatively, D is TRBD1 (6 bases). V was cut by 2 bases and J by 8 bases, with 15 bases left in between. The germline V gene encodes CDR1 MNHNS and CDR2 SASEGT. CDR3 length: 14 residues. CDR3 sequence reads: CASSEKVQGITQYF. The CDR3, as DNA: TGTGCCAGCAGTGAAAAGGTACAGGGTATAACCCAGTACTTC.

V is TRBV9 and J is TRBJ2-5; D is possibly TRBD1 (5 bases). Trimming removed 4 bases at V and 4 bases at J, with 23 bases between. The CDR3 consists of 17 residues. Germline values: CDR1 SGDLS, CDR2 YYNGEE. The CDR3 bases are TGTGCCAGCAGCCTAGAGCCCAGTGGGGCTTCCCCAGAGACCCAGTACTTC. Translation: CASSLEPSGASPETQYF. The full variable domain, with the rest looked up from reference TRBV9 and TRBJ2-5, is DSGVTQTPKHLITATGQRVTLRCSPRSGDLSVYWYQQSLDQGLQFLIQYYNGEERAKGNILERFSAQQFPDLHSELNLSSLELGDSALYFCASSLEPSGASPETQYFGPGTRLLVL.

This clone was seen a few times. The chain uses TRBV27 and TRBJ1-2; 9 bases match TRBD1. The CDR3 runs to 15 residues. V lost 5 bases to trimming and J lost 4 bases; unmatched junction nucleotides: 8. Germline V gene sequence: CDR1 MNHEY, CDR2 SMNVEV (reference sequence). The CDR3 region is CASSQGTGSRYGYTF. DNA for the CDR3: TGTGCCAGCAGTCAAGGGACAGGGAGTCGCTATGGCTACACCTTC.

The chain recombines TRBV9 with TRBJ2-1; 7 nucleotides line up with TRBD2. Germline V gene sequence: CDR1 SGDLS, CDR2 YYNGEE. The trim removed 3 bases at V and 8 bases at J, leaving 11 bases unmatched. This CDR3 contains 15 residues. The CDR3 DNA reads as TGTGCCAGCAGCGCCGCTAGCGGATGGATCGATGAGCAGTTCTTC. Translated, it gives CASSAASGWIDEQFF.

The chain is built from TRBV9 and TRBJ2-5; possibly TRBD2 for D (5 bases). The CDR3 is 14 residues long. Trimming removed 3 bases at V and 4 bases at J, with 13 bases between. Germline loops: CDR1 SGDLS, CDR2 YYNGEE. The CDR3 sequence: CASSARLSGETQYF. The CDR3 DNA is TGTGCCAGCAGCGCACGGCTAAGCGGAGAGACCCAGTACTTC.

This rearrangement joins TRBV2 to TRBJ1-2; 7 nucleotides agree with TRBD1. Looked up from germline, CDR1 is SNHLY and CDR2 is FYNNEI. The J segment lost 2 bases and the V segment lost 3 bases, leaving 3 bases of the junction unmatched. This CDR3 comprises 14 residues. CDR3 protein: CASSEAGGNYGYTF. DNA of the CDR3: TGTGCCAGCAGTGAGGCAGGGGGAAACTATGGCTACACCTTC. The full variable domain, its missing parts supplied by reference TRBV2 and TRBJ1-2, is EPEVTQTPSHQVTQMGQEVILRCVPISNHLYFYWYRQILGQKVEFLVSFYNNEISEKSEIFDDQFSVERPDGSNFTLKIRSTKLEDSAMYFCASSEAGGNYGYTFGSGTRLTVV.

The chain is built from TRBV19 and TRBJ1-2; D may be TRBD1 (6 bases). Germline CDR1 LNHDA, CDR2 SQIVND (reference sequence). Trimming stripped 2 bases from V and 1 base from J, with 11 bases between. CDR3 size: 15 residues. The CDR3 DNA reads TGTGCCAGTAGTATAATGGCAGGGGATAACTATGGCTACACCTTC. Its protein product is CASSIMAGDNYGYTF.

V gene TRBV6-5 combines with J gene TRBJ2-3; TRBD2 matches 7 bases. CDR3 size: 15 residues. The ends lost 6 bases at V and 0 bases at J; junction bases unmatched: 6. From germline, CDR1 is MNHEY and CDR2 SVGAGI. CDR3 amino acids: CASRYSGPSTDTQYF. The CDR3, as DNA: TGTGCCAGCAGGTATAGCGGGCCGAGCACAGATACGCAGTATTTT.

The rearrangement uses TRBV28 and TRBJ2-7; the match to TRBD2 covers 7 bases. With 1 base clipped from V and 0 bases from J, the junction kept 9 bases outside the gene matches. The CDR3 runs 17 residues. Germline values: CDR1 MDHEN, CDR2 SYDVKM. The CDR3 region is CASSLSFAGALSYEQYF. DNA for the CDR3: TGTGCCAGCAGTTTATCGTTTGCGGGAGCCCTCTCCTACGAGCAGTACTTC.

This clone was observed a single time. This chain connects TRBV5-1 to TRBJ2-7; possible D gene TRBD2, 6 bases. Trimming pared 4 bases from V and 7 bases from J, leaving 12 bases between. The CDR3 is made up of 12 amino acids. Germline loops: CDR1 SGHRS, CDR2 YFSETQ. The CDR3 loop reads CASSPGTPEQYF. The CDR3 DNA follows: TGCGCCAGCAGCCCCGGGACTCCGGAGCAGTACTTC.

This clone was counted only a few times. The chain links TRBV18 to TRBJ1-1; possibly TRBD1 for D (6 bases). This CDR3 is built from 15 residues. Per the germline V gene, CDR1 is KGHSH and CDR2 is LQKENI. The ends were cut back, 4 bases at V and 5 bases at J, with 17 bases in the middle. The CDR3 loop reads CASSLWRGRETEAFF. In DNA, the CDR3 is TGTGCCAGCTCACTCTGGAGGGGGAGGGAAACTGAAGCTTTCTTT.

This clone appeared once. The chain uses TRBV6-1 and TRBJ2-1; D perhaps matches TRBD1 (5 bases). Trimming stripped 7 bases from V and 16 bases from J, with 17 bases between. The germline V gene has CDR1 MNHNS and CDR2 SASEGT. The CDR3 contains 11 residues. The CDR3 region has the DNA TGTGCCAGCATCCTACAGGTGGTAAAATTCTTC. Its translation is CASILQVVKFF.

V is TRBV11-3 and J is TRBJ2-3; D possibly corresponds to TRBD2 (5 bases). There are 15 residues in the CDR3. Germline V gene data show CDR1 as SGHNT and CDR2 as YENEEA. The V gene lost 2 bases and the J gene lost 0 bases, with 9 bases spanning the gap. The CDR3 DNA reads TGTGCCAGCAGCTTAAGCCGGACTAGCACAGATACGCAGTATTTT. It encodes CASSLSRTSTDTQYF.

The chain employs TRBV28 and TRBJ2-1; D remains ambiguous. This CDR3 is built from 15 residues. Trimming stripped 2 bases from V and 6 bases from J, with 14 bases between. Looked up from germline, CDR1 is MDHEN and CDR2 is SYDVKM. The CDR3 here is CASSLPPMSFNEQFF. The DNA for the CDR3 is TGTGCCAGCAGTTTACCCCCGATGAGTTTCAATGAGCAGTTCTTC. Looking up the rest from reference TRBV28 and TRBJ2-1 gives the full variable domain: DVKVTQSSRYLVKRTGEKVFLECVQDMDHENMFWYRQDPGLGLRLIYFSYDVKMKEKGDIPEGYSVSREKKERFSLILESASTNQTSMYLCASSLPPMSFNEQFFGPGTRLTVL.

The chain uses TRBV15 and TRBJ2-5; a weak D match, TRBD2 (6 bases). CDR1 is LNHNV, CDR2 YYDKDF, per germline (reference sequence). The CDR3 length is 13 residues. The V end was cut by 0 bases, the J end by 5 bases, with 7 bases between. CDR3 loop: CATSRDRGETQYF. CDR3 DNA: TGTGCCACCAGCAGAGATCGGGGGGAGACCCAGTACTTC.

V gene TRBV5-4 combines with J gene TRBJ2-7; 7 bases map to TRBD1. From germline, CDR1 is SGHNT and CDR2 YYREEE (reference sequence). The ends lost 4 bases at V and 2 bases at J; junction bases unmatched: 9. The CDR3 extends over 15 amino acids. This CDR3 is CASSSRDRITYEQYF. The CDR3, as DNA: TGTGCCAGCAGCAGCCGGGACAGAATTACCTACGAGCAGTACTTC.

For the CDR3, the DNA is TGTGCCAGCAGAAACCCCCCACAGGGAACCTACGAGCAGTACTTC. Amino acids: CASRNPPQGTYEQYF. V and J are TRBV28 and TRBJ2-7; possible D gene TRBD1, 6 bases. V lost 6 bases to trimming and J lost 2 bases, with 17 bases between them. Germline-derived CDR1 and CDR2 are MDHEN and SYDVKM. The CDR3 sequence is 15 residues long.

J is TRBJ2-5 and V is TRBV9, with 10 bases lining up with TRBD2. The trim removed 0 bases at V and 2 bases at J, leaving 4 bases unmatched. The CDR3 is 16 residues long. CDR1 SGDLS and CDR2 YYNGEE come from the germline V gene. CDR3 amino acids: CASSVAPTSGQETQYF. The CDR3 DNA sequence: TGTGCCAGCAGCGTAGCCCCGACTAGCGGGCAAGAGACCCAGTACTTC.

This chain connects TRBV6-6 to TRBJ2-1; D is uncertain. V shed 0 bases and J shed 4 bases, with 10 bases lying between them. CDR1 MNHNY and CDR2 SVGAGI come from the germline V gene (reference sequence). CDR3 size: 15 residues. CDR3 region: CASSYSSVPYNEQFF. As DNA, the CDR3 is TGTGCCAGCAGTTACTCGAGTGTCCCTTACAATGAGCAGTTCTTC.

The genes are TRBV5-1 and TRBJ1-2; TRBD1 matches 11 bases. The junction had 2 bases not matched to a gene; V was cut back by 4 bases and J by 3 bases. The germline gives CDR1 SGHRS, CDR2 YFSETQ. This CDR3 spans 14 amino acids. The DNA for the CDR3 is TGCGCCAGCAGCGCGGGACAGGGGGACTATGGCTACACCTTC. Translating it yields CASSAGQGDYGYTF.

This clone was seen a handful of times. V and J are TRBV4-1 and TRBJ1-2; 11 bases fit TRBD1. The CDR3 covers 15 residues. Germline values: CDR1 MGHRA, CDR2 YSYEKL. V lost 4 bases to trimming and J lost 8 bases; unmatched junction nucleotides: 9. CDR3 loop: CASSPEDRGLRGYTF. In nucleotides, the CDR3 is TGCGCCAGCAGCCCCGAGGACAGGGGGCTTCGGGGCTACACCTTC.

V usage is TRBV4-1 and J usage is TRBJ2-6, with D uncertain. CDR3 length: 17 amino acids. Germline V lookup: CDR1 MGHRA, CDR2 YSYEKL. V shed 1 base and J shed 1 base, with 11 bases lying between them. The CDR3 spells CASSQGAGRSGANVLTF. The CDR3 region has the DNA TGCGCCAGCAGCCAAGGAGCTGGGCGATCTGGGGCCAACGTCCTGACTTTC.

The chain carries TRBV7-8 and TRBJ2-3, with 7 bases identical to TRBD2. The CDR3 has 14 amino acids. V gave up 3 bases and J gave up 6 bases; unmatched junction bases: 6. The germline V gene has CDR1 SGHVS and CDR2 FQNEAQ. The CDR3 region is CASSLAGVADTQYF. DNA of the CDR3: TGTGCCAGCAGCTTGGCGGGAGTGGCTGATACGCAGTATTTT.

This chain connects TRBV10-1 to TRBJ2-1; 12 bases agree with TRBD2. The CDR3 runs to 18 residues. Germline V lookup: CDR1 WNHNN, CDR2 SYGVQD (reference sequence). With 6 bases clipped from V and 8 bases from J, the junction kept 17 bases outside the gene matches. The DNA for the CDR3 is TGCGCCAGCAGCAACCGGGATATAACTAGCGGGAGGTGGGATGAGCAGTTCTTC. This sequence encodes CASSNRDITSGRWDEQFF.

The V call is TRBV4-2, the J call TRBJ1-2; 7 bases match TRBD1. V was pared by 3 bases and J by 4 bases, with 11 bases of the junction left unmatched. The germline V gene encodes CDR1 LGHNA and CDR2 YNFKEQ. There are 16 residues in the CDR3. The DNA for the CDR3 is TGTGCCAGCAGCCAGGCTGACAGGGAGCAGGGCTATGGCTACACCTTC. It specifies CASSQADREQGYGYTF.

The rearrangement uses TRBV28 and TRBJ2-6; 10 nucleotides agree with TRBD2. V gave up 6 bases and J gave up 4 bases; unmatched junction bases: 3. Germline lookup yields CDR1 MDHEN and CDR2 SYDVKM. The CDR3 length is 15 residues. The CDR3 nucleotides are TGTGCCAGCAGCCTACTAGCGGGAGGGGCCAACGTCCTGACTTTC. Encoded protein: CASSLLAGGANVLTF.

V and J are TRBV27 and TRBJ2-1, with TRBD1 matching 7 bases. Germline CDR1 is MNHEY and CDR2 is SMNVEV (reference sequence). J was trimmed by 1 base and V by 3 bases; bases with no gene match: 0. This CDR3 region has 14 residues. The chain's CDR3 is CASSLTGSYNEQFF. The DNA for the CDR3 is TGTGCCAGCAGTTTGACAGGGTCCTACAATGAGCAGTTCTTC.

This sequence joins TRBV4-1 and TRBJ2-1, with a weak D call TRBD1 (5 bases). CDR3 size: 16 residues. Trimming removed 2 bases at V and 4 bases at J, with 15 bases between. CDR1 MGHRA and CDR2 YSYEKL come from the germline V gene. The CDR3 reads CASSQPGRTNYNEQFF. For the CDR3, the DNA is TGCGCCAGCAGCCAACCAGGAAGGACAAATTACAATGAGCAGTTCTTC.

The gene calls are TRBV7-8 and TRBJ2-1; D may be TRBD2 (7 bases). The CDR3 totals 18 residues. Germline-derived CDR1 and CDR2 are SGHVS and FQNEAQ. The V gene lost 0 bases and the J gene lost 2 bases, with 17 bases spanning the gap. The CDR3 DNA is TGTGCCAGCAGCTTAGCGGGGGCCCTGAGCGGGACCTACAATGAGCAGTTCTTC. Translated: CASSLAGALSGTYNEQFF.

The gene calls are TRBV27 and TRBJ1-5; D gene ambiguous. V lost 2 bases and J 2 bases, leaving 10 bases between the germline ends. The germline gives CDR1 MNHEY, CDR2 SMNVEV (reference sequence). The CDR3 totals 15 residues. In nucleotides, the CDR3 is TGTGCCAGCAGTTTACGGGGAGATGGCAATCAGCCCCAGCATTTT. Its translation is CASSLRGDGNQPQHF.

This clone is a singleton in its sample. The genes are TRBV5-1 and TRBJ2-3, with a possible D match to TRBD1 (5 bases). This CDR3 has 14 residues. Germline assignment: CDR1 SGHRS and CDR2 YFSETQ. Trimming pared 0 bases from V and 5 bases from J, leaving 10 bases between. CDR3 bases: TGCGCCAGCAGCTTGGGGGTCGACAGAGATACGCAGTATTTT. This codes for CASSLGVDRDTQYF.

The V and J genes are TRBV7-9 and TRBJ2-2; 10 nucleotides align to TRBD1. CDR3 size: 16 residues. Trimming removed 1 base from V and 5 bases from J; junction bases left unmatched: 4. Germline V gives CDR1 SEHNR, CDR2 FQNEAQ (reference sequence). The CDR3 DNA follows: TGTGCCAGCAGCTTAGGGGGGACAGGGGCTACCGGGGAGCTGTTTTTT. Residues: CASSLGGTGATGELFF. The full variable domain, in which reference TRBV7-9 and TRBJ2-2 provide the parts outside the CDR3, is DTGVSQNPRHKITKRGQNVTFRCDPISEHNRLYWYRQTLGQGPEFLTYFQNEAQLEKSRLLSDRFSAERPKGSFSTLEIQRTEQGDSAMYLCASSLGGTGATGELFFGEGSRLTVL.